These T cell receptor beta chains were read from a single sample in a study of T-cell reconstitution after alpha-beta-depleted transplantation in children. TCRdb analysed the PCR reads with MiXCR anew, one entry per CDR3 protein. This sample carries about 540,000 distinct CDR3 sequences, approximately 16% of them seen once, and the ten largest clones take over 3%. The material was PBMCs from the stem cell graft donor, obtained from the stem cell graft. The receptors stem from a human donor who donated a stem cell graft to a child with acute lymphoblastic leukemia. Each CDR3 is given with its conserved first and last residue. The D gene is left open where the match is weak. Expanded clones get a size class; other rows say once, few or many, or leave the size out.

d_call,clone_size,v_call,j_call,cdr3_aa,cdr3_nt
NA,NA,TRBV9,TRBJ1-2,CASSPEGLPLYYGYTF,TGTGCCAGCAGCCCCGAGGGGCTTCCTCTGTACTATGGCTACACCTTC
NA,many,TRBV15,TRBJ2-7,CATSSQQGFYEQYF,TGTGCCACCAGCAGTCAGCAGGGCTTCTACGAGCAGTACTTC
NA,few,TRBV11-2,TRBJ2-3,CASSLRGSRWEGTDTQYF,TGTGCCAGCAGCTTGAGAGGGAGTCGATGGGAAGGCACAGATACGCAGTATTTT
NA,few,TRBV29-1,TRBJ1-2,CSVVRGPNYGYTF,TGCAGCGTTGTCCGGGGCCCCAACTATGGCTACACCTTC
TRBD1,NA,TRBV18,TRBJ1-1,CASSPGQGINTEAFF,TGTGCCAGCTCACCCGGACAGGGCATTAACACTGAAGCTTTCTTT
TRBD2,NA,TRBV5-1,TRBJ2-1,CASSFLSSGDGWRNEQFF,TGCGCCAGCAGCTTTCTGTCTAGCGGGGATGGCTGGAGGAATGAGCAGTTCTTC
TRBD2,NA,TRBV6-2/TRBV6-3,TRBJ2-7,CASSRPTSLAGPSYEQYF,TGTGCCAGCTCTAGACCCACCAGCCTAGCGGGACCATCTTACGAGCAGTACTTC
TRBD1,few,TRBV27,TRBJ2-1,CASSPWGQGPYNEQFF,TGTGCCAGCAGTCCCTGGGGACAGGGGCCCTACAATGAGCAGTTCTTC
NA,few,TRBV29-1,TRBJ2-2,CSVGDGPNTGELFF,TGCAGCGTGGGTGATGGGCCGAACACCGGGGAGCTGTTTTTT
TRBD2,few,TRBV11-2,TRBJ2-7,CASSPGLVSWHEQYF,TGTGCCAGCAGCCCCGGACTAGTCTCTTGGCACGAGCAGTACTTC
TRBD1,few,TRBV5-1,TRBJ1-5,CASSPGTGPQPQHF,TGCGCCAGCAGCCCTGGGACAGGGCCCCAGCCCCAGCATTTT
NA,few,TRBV29-1,TRBJ2-4,CSVDGVGTKNIQYF,TGCAGCGTTGATGGCGTGGGGACCAAAAACATTCAGTACTTC
TRBD1,few,TRBV9,TRBJ1-1,CASSPPYRGRTEAFF,TGTGCCAGCAGCCCCCCTTACAGGGGGAGGACTGAAGCTTTCTTT
TRBD2,few,TRBV4-1,TRBJ2-2,CASSQRLAGGPGELFF,TGCGCCAGCAGCCAGCGACTAGCGGGAGGTCCCGGGGAGCTGTTTTTT
NA,NA,TRBV5-1,TRBJ2-7,CASSLGQGWYEQYF,TGCGCCAGCAGCTTGGGGCAGGGCTGGTACGAGCAGTACTTC
TRBD1,few,TRBV11-2,TRBJ2-7,CASRLGAGRGPYEQYF,TGTGCCAGCAGACTAGGGGCCGGCAGGGGGCCCTACGAGCAGTACTTC
NA,NA,TRBV29-1,TRBJ2-2,CSVVDPAAGELFF,TGCAGCGTTGTTGATCCGGCGGCTGGGGAGCTGTTTTTT
NA,many,TRBV7-8,TRBJ2-1,CASSLGITGLPFNEQFF,TGTGCCAGCAGCTTAGGGATTACAGGGCTGCCTTTCAATGAGCAGTTCTTC
NA,few,TRBV3-1,TRBJ1-2,CASSQDPQGAYGYTF,TGTGCCAGCAGCCAGGACCCTCAGGGAGCCTATGGCTACACCTTC
NA,NA,TRBV29-1,TRBJ2-7,CSSLGGAGSYEQYF,TGCAGCTCCTTGGGGGGGGCGGGATCCTACGAGCAGTACTTC
NA,NA,TRBV12-5,TRBJ2-1,CASGLAQGGWEDNEQFF,TGTGCTAGTGGTTTGGCTCAGGGGGGGTGGGAGGACAATGAGCAGTTCTTC
NA,few,TRBV5-1,TRBJ2-1,CASSLVRQPYNEQFF,TGCGCCAGCAGCTTGGTTCGGCAGCCCTACAATGAGCAGTTCTTC
NA,NA,TRBV9,TRBJ1-1,CASSVGGAMNTEAFF,TGTGCCAGCAGCGTCGGGGGAGCTATGAACACTGAAGCTTTCTTT
TRBD1,NA,TRBV19,TRBJ1-5,CATTGPGGHQPQHF,TGTGCCACGACTGGGCCAGGGGGCCATCAGCCCCAGCATTTT
NA,NA,TRBV5-1,TRBJ1-3,CASSLEPSGSGNTIYF,TGCGCCAGCAGCTTGGAACCCTCAGGGTCTGGAAACACCATATATTTT
NA,few,TRBV28,TRBJ1-2,CASSSPLGNGYTF,TGTGCCAGCAGTTCCCCCCTGGGCAACGGCTACACCTTC
NA,NA,TRBV29-1,TRBJ2-3,CRATVMAGPTDTQYF,TGCAGGGCTACCGTAATGGCGGGACCCACAGATACGCAGTATTTT
NA,NA,TRBV5-1,TRBJ2-1,CASSLVVRGGQEQFF,TGCGCCAGCAGCTTGGTAGTCAGGGGAGGACAGGAGCAGTTCTTC
NA,NA,TRBV12-3/TRBV12-4,TRBJ1-1,CASRSQNTEAFF,TGTGCCAGCAGGTCCCAGAACACTGAAGCTTTCTTT
TRBD2,NA,TRBV9,TRBJ2-5,CASSPAGGDYQETQYF,TGTGCCAGCAGCCCAGCGGGAGGCGATTACCAAGAGACCCAGTACTTC
TRBD1,few,TRBV15,TRBJ2-3,CATSRKRQGYPTDTQYF,TGTGCCACCAGCAGGAAGAGACAGGGCTATCCCACAGATACGCAGTATTTT
TRBD2,few,TRBV25-1,TRBJ2-4,CASSELSGGKNIQYF,TGTGCCAGCAGTGAATTATCGGGGGGTAAAAACATTCAGTACTTC
NA,NA,TRBV6-5,TRBJ1-1,CASSYSWGATEAFF,TGTGCCAGCAGTTACTCGTGGGGTGCCACTGAAGCTTTCTTT
TRBD2,few,TRBV9,TRBJ2-3,CASSAGTSGFTDTQYF,TGTGCCAGCAGCGCCGGGACTAGCGGGTTCACAGATACGCAGTATTTT
TRBD2,few,TRBV5-1,TRBJ2-7,CASSRHPAGGYSSYEQYF,TGCGCCAGCAGCCGACATCCAGCGGGAGGGTATAGCTCCTACGAGCAGTACTTC
TRBD1,NA,TRBV7-3,TRBJ2-1,CASSLTRGTGGYNEQFF,TGTGCCAGCAGCTTAACGCGGGGGACAGGGGGCTACAATGAGCAGTTCTTC
NA,NA,TRBV29-1,TRBJ2-1,CSVVRANNEQFF,TGCAGCGTTGTAAGGGCAAACAATGAGCAGTTCTTC
NA,NA,TRBV10-3,TRBJ1-2,CAISVEDGRYGYTF,TGTGCCATCAGTGTAGAAGACGGACGCTATGGCTACACCTTC
TRBD2,NA,TRBV20-1,TRBJ2-3,CSARMGLAGGSLPQCF,TGCAGTGCTCGTATGGGGCTAGCGGGAGGGTCCCTTCCGCAGTGTTTT
NA,many,TRBV27,TRBJ2-7,CASSLLGDSYEQYF,TGTGCCAGCAGTTTATTGGGCGACAGCTACGAGCAGTACTTC
TRBD2,NA,TRBV4-1,TRBJ2-7,CASSRSGRAGEQYF,TGCGCCAGCAGCCGAAGCGGGAGGGCGGGGGAGCAGTACTTC
TRBD1,few,TRBV24-1,TRBJ2-5,CATSRAGTGEETQYF,TGTGCCACCAGTCGTGCCGGGACAGGGGAAGAGACCCAGTACTTC
NA,few,TRBV10-1,TRBJ2-7,CASSAAYRPYEQYF,TGCGCCAGCAGCGCAGCATACCGACCCTACGAGCAGTACTTC
TRBD2,few,TRBV20-1,TRBJ2-4,CSAREVAGAVQYF,TGCAGTGCTAGAGAAGTAGCGGGAGCAGTTCAGTACTTC
TRBD2,few,TRBV7-3,TRBJ2-7,CASSLLAGGTHEQYF,TGTGCCAGCAGCTTACTAGCGGGAGGAACCCACGAGCAGTACTTC
TRBD1,few,TRBV20-1,TRBJ1-4,CSASRQGGEKLFF,TGCAGTGCTAGTAGACAGGGTGGTGAAAAACTGTTTTTT
TRBD1,few,TRBV20-1,TRBJ1-3,CSAIGPARTGDDRPGNTIYF,TGCAGTGCTATAGGACCCGCTCGGACAGGGGACGATCGACCTGGAAACACCATATATTTT
NA,NA,TRBV18,TRBJ2-5,CASSPNLGSGQETQYF,TGTGCCAGCTCACCTAATCTGGGATCGGGGCAAGAGACCCAGTACTTC
TRBD2,few,TRBV5-1,TRBJ2-1,CASSLVPSGRANEQFF,TGCGCCAGCAGCTTGGTCCCTAGCGGGAGGGCCAATGAGCAGTTCTTC
TRBD1,NA,TRBV18,TRBJ2-7,CASSPGSDRPYEQYF,TGTGCCAGCTCACCCGGGTCGGACAGGCCCTACGAGCAGTACTTC
NA,few,TRBV27,TRBJ2-3,CASSFSPDTQYF,TGTGCCAGCAGTTTTAGCCCAGATACGCAGTATTTT
NA,NA,TRBV3-1,TRBJ2-1,CASSQDQVTYNEQFF,TGTGCCAGCAGCCAAGATCAGGTCACTTACAATGAGCAGTTCTTC
TRBD2,few,TRBV2,TRBJ2-2,CASKEREVPNTGELFF,TGTGCCAGCAAGGAGCGGGAGGTCCCGAACACCGGGGAGCTGTTTTTT
TRBD2,NA,TRBV4-1,TRBJ2-7,CASSQDFSGSSYEQYF,TGCGCCAGCAGCCAAGATTTTAGCGGGTCCTCCTACGAGCAGTACTTC
NA,few,TRBV5-1,TRBJ2-7,CASSLGGGVYEQYF,TGCGCCAGCAGCTTGGGGGGTGGGGTGTACGAGCAGTACTTC
NA,NA,TRBV7-6,TRBJ1-5,CASSQTVGGAQHF,TGTGCCAGCAGCCAAACCGTGGGGGGAGCCCAGCATTTT
NA,NA,TRBV27,TRBJ2-5,CASSFAGQETQYF,TGTGCCAGCAGTTTCGCAGGCCAAGAGACCCAGTACTTC
TRBD1,NA,TRBV5-1,TRBJ2-1,CASSIAWTGGSYNEQFF,TGCGCCAGCAGCATCGCCTGGACAGGGGGATCATACAATGAGCAGTTCTTC
NA,NA,TRBV7-9,TRBJ1-1,CASSLSGGVNEAFF,TGTGCCAGCAGCTTGTCTGGGGGTGTAAATGAAGCTTTCTTT